This TCR beta chain appears in the sequencing data of a study of shared clonotypes between healthy human individuals. This clone was detected only a few times. In the same sample, other DNA sequences code for this CDR3. Germline CDR1 and CDR2: GTSNPN and SVGIG (reference sequence). CDR3 size: 12 residues. V lost 0 bases and J lost 5, with 7 bases in between. Here immunoSEQ multiplex PCR was the method, and the copy in TCRdb shows in-frame clones only, minus some. Of roughly 2,000,000 clones listed, about 95% were seen once; the top ten hold 1.2%. Selected positively for CCR7 and CD45RO-negative, naive CD8 cells excluded terminally differentiated effector memory CD45RA+ cells.

V usage is TRBV30 and J usage is TRBJ1-1, with D uncertain. The receptor was isolated from a man aged 18-30 years in good health. Sequenced material: naive CD8+ T cells sorted from blood. The CDR3 spells CAWSVSGTEAFF. CDR3 DNA: TGTGCCTGGAGTGTATCCGGGACTGAAGCTTTCTTT.